The rows below give T cell receptor beta chains drawn from one sample of a study of T cell repertoires in ileal Crohn's disease. Profiling relied on immunoSEQ multiplex PCR, and the TCRdb table lists in-frame clones only, not all of them. The sample holds 6,000 to 6,500 clones, around 79% seen once. The sequencing sample was made of ileal tissue. Receptors originate from an adult with Crohn's disease. CDR3s include the opening cysteine and the closing phenylalanine or tryptophan. A D gene is named only where the DNA matches it firmly. The listing skips clone size in some rows; elsewhere it reads once, few, many or a size class.

cdr3_aa: CASSEDWYTQYF
cdr3_nt: TGTGCCAGCAGTGAGGACTGGTATACGCAGTATTTT
v_call: TRBV6-1
clone_size: NA
d_call: NA
j_call: TRBJ2-3

cdr3_aa: CSVESGTSGEDQNIQYF
cdr3_nt: TGCAGCGTTGAAAGTGGGACTAGCGGAGAGGATCAAAACATTCAGTACTTC
v_call: TRBV29-1
clone_size: NA
d_call: TRBD2
j_call: TRBJ2-4

cdr3_aa: CASSQDLGTTTHTGELFF
cdr3_nt: TGCGCCAGCAGCCAAGATCTCGGGACTACCACACACACCGGGGAGCTGTTTTTT
v_call: TRBV4-1
clone_size: NA
d_call: TRBD2
j_call: TRBJ2-2

cdr3_aa: CASSLKQSSGNTIYF
cdr3_nt: TGTGCCAGCAGCTTGAAACAGAGCTCTGGAAACACCATATATTTT
v_call: TRBV5-8
clone_size: NA
d_call: NA
j_call: TRBJ1-3

cdr3_aa: CASSLLGQTYEQYF
cdr3_nt: TGTGCCAGCAGCTTGCTGGGCCAGACCTACGAGCAGTACTTC
v_call: TRBV7-9
clone_size: NA
d_call: NA
j_call: TRBJ2-7

cdr3_aa: CASSEFRTGVNEQFF
cdr3_nt: TGCGCCAGCAGTGAATTTCGGACAGGGGTTAATGAGCAGTTCTTC
v_call: TRBV10-1
clone_size: few
d_call: TRBD1
j_call: TRBJ2-1

cdr3_aa: CASSSSLLASTSTDTQYF
cdr3_nt: TGTGCCAGCAGTTCCTCTCTACTAGCGTCTACTAGCACAGATACGCAGTATTTT
v_call: TRBV27
clone_size: few
d_call: TRBD2
j_call: TRBJ2-3

cdr3_aa: CASSFSVAGGQVVDEQFF
cdr3_nt: TGTGCCAGCAGTTTCTCAGTGGCAGGAGGACAGGTGGTGGATGAGCAGTTCTTC
v_call: TRBV28
clone_size: NA
d_call: TRBD1
j_call: TRBJ2-1

cdr3_aa: CASSFALGDNSPLHF
cdr3_nt: TGTGCCAGCTCGTTCGCCCTCGGGGATAATTCACCCCTCCACTTT
v_call: TRBV2
clone_size: once
d_call: NA
j_call: TRBJ1-6

cdr3_aa: CASRPQYWAGDEQFF
cdr3_nt: TGTGCCAGCAGACCTCAGTATTGGGCCGGGGATGAGCAGTTCTTC
v_call: TRBV28
clone_size: NA
d_call: NA
j_call: TRBJ2-1

cdr3_aa: CAIRDGRAGSAQHF
cdr3_nt: TGTGCCATCAGGGACGGAAGGGCGGGTTCAGCCCAGCATTTT
v_call: TRBV10-3
clone_size: NA
d_call: NA
j_call: TRBJ1-5

cdr3_aa: CASSMLAGAREQYF
cdr3_nt: TGTGCCAGTAGTATGCTAGCGGGAGCTCGCGAGCAGTACTTC
v_call: TRBV19
clone_size: large
d_call: TRBD2
j_call: TRBJ2-7

cdr3_aa: CASSQATQEKLFF
cdr3_nt: TGCGCCAGCAGCCAGGCAACGCAGGAAAAACTGTTTTTT
v_call: TRBV4-3
clone_size: NA
d_call: NA
j_call: TRBJ1-4

cdr3_aa: CASGLMGRGADTQYF
cdr3_nt: TGCGCCAGCGGCCTTATGGGCCGGGGTGCAGATACGCAGTATTTT
v_call: TRBV5-1
clone_size: once
d_call: NA
j_call: TRBJ2-3

cdr3_aa: CASSRQTLAGQDEQYF
cdr3_nt: TGTGCCAGCAGCCGACAAACACTAGCGGGACAGGACGAGCAGTACTTC
v_call: TRBV7-8
clone_size: NA
d_call: TRBD2
j_call: TRBJ2-7

cdr3_aa: CASSVEGHQSF
cdr3_nt: TGTGCCAGCAGCGTAGAGGGGCACCAGTCCTTC
v_call: TRBV9
clone_size: NA
d_call: NA
j_call: TRBJ1-2

cdr3_aa: CASSLNPGLAGGEQFF
cdr3_nt: TGTGCCAGCAGCTTAAACCCGGGACTAGCGGGGGGTGAGCAGTTCTTC
v_call: TRBV7-8
clone_size: NA
d_call: TRBD2
j_call: TRBJ2-1

cdr3_aa: CASQKGFDTGELFF
cdr3_nt: TGTGCCAGCCAGAAGGGGTTCGACACCGGGGAGCTGTTTTTT
v_call: TRBV9
clone_size: NA
d_call: NA
j_call: TRBJ2-2

cdr3_aa: CASSVTTGTGYTGAYEQYF
cdr3_nt: TGTGCCAGCAGCGTAACAACCGGGACAGGGTATACGGGCGCCTACGAGCAGTACTTC
v_call: TRBV9
clone_size: NA
d_call: TRBD1
j_call: TRBJ2-7

cdr3_aa: CASSQLANTEAFF
cdr3_nt: TGTGCCAGCAGCCAATTGGCGAACACTGAAGCTTTCTTT
v_call: TRBV16
clone_size: NA
d_call: NA
j_call: TRBJ1-1

cdr3_aa: CASSLRTAGQFF
cdr3_nt: TGTGCCAGCAGTTTGCGCACCGCGGGGCAGTTCTTC
v_call: TRBV28
clone_size: NA
d_call: NA
j_call: TRBJ2-1

cdr3_aa: CASSELAGENNEQFF
cdr3_nt: TGTGCCAGCAGCGAACTAGCGGGGGAGAACAATGAGCAGTTCTTC
v_call: TRBV6-4
clone_size: NA
d_call: TRBD2
j_call: TRBJ2-1

cdr3_aa: CASSRDFNYEQYF
cdr3_nt: TGTGCCAGCAGCCGGGACTTCAACTACGAGCAGTACTTC
v_call: TRBV2
clone_size: NA
d_call: NA
j_call: TRBJ2-7